The rows below give T cell receptor beta chains drawn from one sample of a study of Graves' ophthalmopathy and Graves' hyperthyroidism. TCRdb fed the multiplex PCR reads into MiXCR, producing one record per CDR3 protein. The sample lists roughly 610,000 distinct CDR3 sequences; roughly 20% were seen once. The specimen was peripheral blood. The receptors here all came from a young woman with stable Graves' hyperthyroidism. Some clones in this sample may be carry-over from other donors' samples. Each CDR3 is given with its conserved first and last residue. A D gene is named only where the DNA matches it firmly. Clone size appears in some rows only: once, few, many, or a class for an expanded clone.

CDR3 length: 16
D gene: NA
clone size: NA
J gene: TRBJ2-2
V gene: TRBV6-2/TRBV6-3
CDR3 DNA: TGTGCCAGCAGTTACCACAGGTCCACGAACACCGGGGAGCTGTTTTTT
CDR3 protein: CASSYHRSTNTGELFF

CDR3 length: 14
D gene: TRBD1
clone size: NA
J gene: TRBJ1-1
V gene: TRBV27
CDR3 DNA: TGTGCCAGCAGATGGGACAGGAGGAACACTGAAGCTTTCTTT
CDR3 protein: CASRWDRRNTEAFF

CDR3 length: 13
D gene: TRBD2
clone size: NA
J gene: TRBJ2-5
V gene: TRBV6-5
CDR3 DNA: TGTGCCAGCAGTTGGGAGGGGCGAGAGACCCAGTACTTC
CDR3 protein: CASSWEGRETQYF

CDR3 length: 14
D gene: NA
clone size: many
J gene: TRBJ1-1
V gene: TRBV28
CDR3 DNA: TGTGCCAGCAGTGCCCGGTTGACAGACACCGCTGCTTTCTTT
CDR3 protein: CASSARLTDTAAFF

CDR3 length: 17
D gene: TRBD1
clone size: many
J gene: TRBJ1-2
V gene: TRBV25-1
CDR3 DNA: TGTGCCAGCAGTGCTAGTAGGGACAGGGGAAGGACCTATGGCTACACCTTC
CDR3 protein: CASSASRDRGRTYGYTF

CDR3 length: 16
D gene: NA
clone size: many
J gene: TRBJ2-2
V gene: TRBV6-5
CDR3 DNA: TGTGCCAGCAGTTACTCAGGCCAGCTGAACACCGGGGAGCTGTTTTTT
CDR3 protein: CASSYSGQLNTGELFF

CDR3 length: 13
D gene: NA
clone size: many
J gene: TRBJ1-2
V gene: TRBV12-3/TRBV12-4
CDR3 DNA: TGTGCCAGCAGCCCTCCTCAACCGGGTGGCTACACCTTC
CDR3 protein: CASSPPQPGGYTF

CDR3 length: 17
D gene: TRBD2
clone size: many
J gene: TRBJ2-5
V gene: TRBV18
CDR3 DNA: TGTGCCAGCTCACCACCGGGTTTAGCGGGAGGAGCGGAGACCCAGTACTTC
CDR3 protein: CASSPPGLAGGAETQYF

CDR3 length: 16
D gene: TRBD1
clone size: many
J gene: TRBJ1-6
V gene: TRBV28
CDR3 DNA: TGTGCCAGCACCACAGGGGGGGGTTCTGGAAATTCACCCCTCCACTTT
CDR3 protein: CASTTGGGSGNSPLHF

CDR3 length: 12
D gene: NA
clone size: many
J gene: TRBJ1-1
V gene: TRBV12-3/TRBV12-4
CDR3 DNA: TGTGCCAGCAGTTACATCGCCGCTGAAGCTTTCTTT
CDR3 protein: CASSYIAAEAFF

CDR3 length: 19
D gene: NA
clone size: many
J gene: TRBJ2-5
V gene: TRBV11-2
CDR3 DNA: TGTGCCAGCAGCTTAGTTCTTCTCGTGGCAGCCCCGTACCAAGAGACCCAGTACTTC
CDR3 protein: CASSLVLLVAAPYQETQYF

CDR3 length: 13
D gene: NA
clone size: many
J gene: TRBJ1-2
V gene: TRBV19
CDR3 DNA: TGTGCCAGTCAGGGACTGGTTGACTATGGCTACACCTTC
CDR3 protein: CASQGLVDYGYTF

CDR3 length: 13
D gene: NA
clone size: many
J gene: TRBJ1-1
V gene: TRBV7-9
CDR3 DNA: TGTGCCAGCAAGCTGCCTGGGAACACTGAAGCTTTCTTT
CDR3 protein: CASKLPGNTEAFF

CDR3 length: 11
D gene: NA
clone size: many
J gene: TRBJ1-1
V gene: TRBV19
CDR3 DNA: TGTGCCAGTAGATTTAACACTGAAGCTTTCTTT
CDR3 protein: CASRFNTEAFF

CDR3 length: 11
D gene: NA
clone size: NA
J gene: TRBJ1-2
V gene: TRBV2
CDR3 DNA: TGTGCCAGCGGCGAGACAGGAGGCTACACCTTC
CDR3 protein: CASGETGGYTF

CDR3 length: 16
D gene: TRBD2
clone size: NA
J gene: TRBJ2-2
V gene: TRBV11-2
CDR3 DNA: TGTGCCAGCAGCCCCGGGGGGGCAGCGAACACCGGGGAGCTGTTTTTT
CDR3 protein: CASSPGGAANTGELFF

CDR3 length: 16
D gene: TRBD1
clone size: NA
J gene: TRBJ2-2
V gene: TRBV5-1
CDR3 DNA: TGCGCCAGCAGCTTGCACCAGGGGGCGAACACCGGGGAGCTGTTTTTT
CDR3 protein: CASSLHQGANTGELFF

CDR3 length: 14
D gene: TRBD1
clone size: NA
J gene: TRBJ1-1
V gene: TRBV6-1
CDR3 DNA: TGTGCCACCTCCAGGGGGGTGAAGTACACTGAAGCTTTCTTT
CDR3 protein: CATSRGVKYTEAFF

CDR3 length: 13
D gene: NA
clone size: many
J gene: TRBJ1-1
V gene: TRBV7-3
CDR3 DNA: TGTGCCAGCAGCTCCGTCAAGAACACTGAAGCTTTCTTT
CDR3 protein: CASSSVKNTEAFF

CDR3 length: 14
D gene: NA
clone size: NA
J gene: TRBJ1-2
V gene: TRBV13
CDR3 DNA: TGTGCCAGCAGCCATTCCCTGACAATCTATGGCTACACCTTC
CDR3 protein: CASSHSLTIYGYTF

CDR3 length: 14
D gene: NA
clone size: many
J gene: TRBJ1-1
V gene: TRBV6-2/TRBV6-3
CDR3 DNA: TGTGCCAGCAGTTACTCGATGGGGGGGACTGAAGCTTTCTTT
CDR3 protein: CASSYSMGGTEAFF

CDR3 length: 17
D gene: NA
clone size: NA
J gene: TRBJ1-1
V gene: TRBV15
CDR3 DNA: TGTGCCACCAGCACGCAGACAGGCCCTTACATGAACACTGAAGCTTTCTTT
CDR3 protein: CATSTQTGPYMNTEAFF

CDR3 length: 13
D gene: NA
clone size: many
J gene: TRBJ1-5
V gene: TRBV7-2
CDR3 DNA: TGTGCCAGCAGCGCACTCACGAATCAGCCCCAGCATTTT
CDR3 protein: CASSALTNQPQHF

CDR3 length: 15
D gene: NA
clone size: few
J gene: TRBJ1-3
V gene: TRBV4-2
CDR3 DNA: TGTGCCAGCAGTCGAAGGACGGGATCTGGAAACACCATATATTTT
CDR3 protein: CASSRRTGSGNTIYF

CDR3 length: 16
D gene: NA
clone size: many
J gene: TRBJ1-2
V gene: TRBV11-3
CDR3 DNA: TGTGCCAGCAGCTTAGGCCACGGCAGGGACCTCTATGGCTACACCTTC
CDR3 protein: CASSLGHGRDLYGYTF

CDR3 length: 16
D gene: TRBD1
clone size: many
J gene: TRBJ1-2
V gene: TRBV11-2
CDR3 DNA: TGTGCCAGCAGCTTACAAGGGACAGGGTCCGGCTATGGCTACACCTTC
CDR3 protein: CASSLQGTGSGYGYTF

CDR3 length: 15
D gene: NA
clone size: few
J gene: TRBJ1-5
V gene: TRBV6-5
CDR3 DNA: TGTGCCAGCAGTTCCTCCGACAGCTCCAATCAGCCCCAGCATTTT
CDR3 protein: CASSSSDSSNQPQHF

CDR3 length: 14
D gene: NA
clone size: NA
J gene: TRBJ1-6
V gene: TRBV18
CDR3 DNA: TGTGCCAGCTCACCTACCGGGGAAGGATCACCCCTCCACTTT
CDR3 protein: CASSPTGEGSPLHF

CDR3 length: 15
D gene: TRBD1
clone size: few
J gene: TRBJ1-1
V gene: TRBV10-3
CDR3 DNA: TGTGCCACCCACGGGACAGGGGGCGGAAACACTGAAGCTTTCTTT
CDR3 protein: CATHGTGGGNTEAFF

CDR3 length: 15
D gene: TRBD1
clone size: many
J gene: TRBJ1-1
V gene: TRBV7-2
CDR3 DNA: TGTGCCAGCAGCTTAGTAACAGGGGGCTTCACTGAAGCTTTCTTT
CDR3 protein: CASSLVTGGFTEAFF

CDR3 length: 15
D gene: TRBD1
clone size: NA
J gene: TRBJ2-5
V gene: TRBV7-2
CDR3 DNA: TGTGCCAGCAGCTTAACAGGGGCCTTCCAAGAGACCCGGTACTTC
CDR3 protein: CASSLTGAFQETRYF

CDR3 length: 12
D gene: NA
clone size: many
J gene: TRBJ1-6
V gene: TRBV10-3
CDR3 DNA: TGTGCCATCAGTGACAATAATTCACCCCTCCACTTT
CDR3 protein: CAISDNNSPLHF

CDR3 length: 17
D gene: NA
clone size: NA
J gene: TRBJ1-6
V gene: TRBV7-8
CDR3 DNA: TGTGCCAGCAGCTCACGCCCTCCGAGAGTGGGTAATGCACCCCTCCACTTT
CDR3 protein: CASSSRPPRVGNAPLHF

CDR3 length: 14
D gene: TRBD1
clone size: many
J gene: TRBJ2-7
V gene: TRBV28
CDR3 DNA: TGTGCCAGCACGTCCCCAGGGACAGGGGGCGAGCAGTACTTC
CDR3 protein: CASTSPGTGGEQYF

CDR3 length: 15
D gene: TRBD1
clone size: NA
J gene: TRBJ1-2
V gene: TRBV12-3/TRBV12-4
CDR3 DNA: TGTGCCAGCACAACCATGACAGGGATAGGCTATGGCTACACCTTC
CDR3 protein: CASTTMTGIGYGYTF

CDR3 length: 15
D gene: TRBD2
clone size: many
J gene: TRBJ2-7
V gene: TRBV13
CDR3 DNA: TGTGCCAGCAGCTTAGCCGGGAGGTATTCCCACGAGCAGTACTTC
CDR3 protein: CASSLAGRYSHEQYF

CDR3 length: 15
D gene: NA
clone size: NA
J gene: TRBJ2-5
V gene: TRBV6-2/TRBV6-3
CDR3 DNA: TGTGCCAGCAGGTCCGGGACCAGAACTTGGGAGACCCAGTACTTC
CDR3 protein: CASRSGTRTWETQYF

CDR3 length: 15
D gene: NA
clone size: NA
J gene: TRBJ1-5
V gene: TRBV2
CDR3 DNA: TGTGCCAGCAGGGAGCGGTGGGGGAGCAATCAGCCCCAGCATTTT
CDR3 protein: CASRERWGSNQPQHF

CDR3 length: 14
D gene: NA
clone size: many
J gene: TRBJ1-3
V gene: TRBV6-1
CDR3 DNA: TGTGCCAGGCGCCGATCCAGGGTAACAGACACCATATATTTT
CDR3 protein: CARRRSRVTDTIYF

CDR3 length: 16
D gene: NA
clone size: NA
J gene: TRBJ1-5
V gene: TRBV12-3/TRBV12-4
CDR3 DNA: TGTGCCAGCAGTTTATCCTTGACAGATAGCAATCAGCCCCAGCATTTT
CDR3 protein: CASSLSLTDSNQPQHF

CDR3 length: 13
D gene: NA
clone size: few
J gene: TRBJ1-1
V gene: TRBV13
CDR3 DNA: TGTGCCAGCAGCGCCGAGGGGGACCTTGAAGCTTTCTTT
CDR3 protein: CASSAEGDLEAFF

CDR3 length: 18
D gene: TRBD1
clone size: many
J gene: TRBJ2-7
V gene: TRBV10-2
CDR3 DNA: TGCGCCAGCAGTGAGCAGGGGACAGGGTCTAATCTCTCCTACGAGCAGTACTTC
CDR3 protein: CASSEQGTGSNLSYEQYF

CDR3 length: 17
D gene: TRBD1
clone size: NA
J gene: TRBJ2-5
V gene: TRBV5-1
CDR3 DNA: TGCGCCAGCAGCTTGGAGGCGATCACAGGGGGAGAAGAGACCCAGTACTTC
CDR3 protein: CASSLEAITGGEETQYF

CDR3 length: 14
D gene: TRBD1
clone size: many
J gene: TRBJ1-1
V gene: TRBV6-1
CDR3 DNA: TGTGCCAGCAGGGCAAGGGACAGGGGATCTGAAGCTTTCTTT
CDR3 protein: CASRARDRGSEAFF

CDR3 length: 14
D gene: NA
clone size: many
J gene: TRBJ2-7
V gene: TRBV20-1
CDR3 DNA: TGCAGTGCCACACCAACACAGGACCCCTACGAGCAGTACTTC
CDR3 protein: CSATPTQDPYEQYF

CDR3 length: 15
D gene: NA
clone size: NA
J gene: TRBJ2-2
V gene: TRBV29-1
CDR3 DNA: TGCAGCGCCATCGGGGTAGCGGTGAACACCGGGGAGCTGTTTTTT
CDR3 protein: CSAIGVAVNTGELFF

CDR3 length: 13
D gene: TRBD1
clone size: many
J gene: TRBJ1-1
V gene: TRBV6-5
CDR3 DNA: TGTGCCAGCACCGGGACAGGGGGTACTGAAGCTTTCTTT
CDR3 protein: CASTGTGGTEAFF

CDR3 length: 16
D gene: TRBD2
clone size: NA
J gene: TRBJ2-2
V gene: TRBV11-2
CDR3 DNA: TGTGCCAGCAGGGCGGGAGGGGGCGCGAACACCGGGGAGCTGTTTTTT
CDR3 protein: CASRAGGGANTGELFF

CDR3 length: 13
D gene: NA
clone size: many
J gene: TRBJ2-7
V gene: TRBV15
CDR3 DNA: TGTGCCACCAGCAGTAACAGGGACTACGAGCAGTACTTC
CDR3 protein: CATSSNRDYEQYF

CDR3 length: 13
D gene: NA
clone size: many
J gene: TRBJ1-1
V gene: TRBV6-2/TRBV6-3
CDR3 DNA: TGTGCCAGCAGTTACCGTGCAGGCACTGAAGCTTTCTTT
CDR3 protein: CASSYRAGTEAFF

CDR3 length: 14
D gene: TRBD1
clone size: NA
J gene: TRBJ1-1
V gene: TRBV6-1
CDR3 DNA: TGTGCCAGCCTTGACAGGGGGAAGGGGACTGAAGCTTTCTTT
CDR3 protein: CASLDRGKGTEAFF

CDR3 length: 12
D gene: NA
clone size: many
J gene: TRBJ2-5
V gene: TRBV27
CDR3 DNA: TGTGCCAGCTCGGACCCTTCGGAGACCCAGTACTTC
CDR3 protein: CASSDPSETQYF

CDR3 length: 15
D gene: NA
clone size: many
J gene: TRBJ1-6
V gene: TRBV4-1
CDR3 DNA: TGCGCCAGCAGCCAAGTTAGGGGCAGTGGATCACCCCTCCACTTT
CDR3 protein: CASSQVRGSGSPLHF

CDR3 length: 15
D gene: NA
clone size: NA
J gene: TRBJ2-7
V gene: TRBV4-1
CDR3 DNA: TGCGCCAGCAGCCAAGACTACAGGGATTCCTACGAGCAGTACTTC
CDR3 protein: CASSQDYRDSYEQYF

CDR3 length: 19
D gene: TRBD2
clone size: many
J gene: TRBJ2-4
V gene: TRBV6-2/TRBV6-3
CDR3 DNA: TGTGCCAGCAGTTACATCGGACTAGCGGGAGTACTAGCCAAAAACATTCAGTACTTC
CDR3 protein: CASSYIGLAGVLAKNIQYF

CDR3 length: 14
D gene: NA
clone size: many
J gene: TRBJ1-6
V gene: TRBV30
CDR3 DNA: TGTGCCTGGAGTGTGACAGTTTATAATTCACCCCTCCACTTT
CDR3 protein: CAWSVTVYNSPLHF

CDR3 length: 14
D gene: NA
clone size: many
J gene: TRBJ2-5
V gene: TRBV20-1
CDR3 DNA: TGCAGTGCTAGTTTACTACAGGCTCAAGAGACCCAGTACTTC
CDR3 protein: CSASLLQAQETQYF